This paragraph reports one TCR beta chain. The data derive from a study of T cells after yellow fever vaccination. TCR cDNA was made by 5'RACE template switching, adding a universal primer site and UMIs. Via MiXCR, TCRdb re-called the 5' RACE reads, giving one row per CDR3 protein. The repertoire holds 400,000 to 450,000 distinct CDR3 sequences, with approximately 19% as singletons. The V end lost 2 bases, the J end lost 4 bases, and 3 bases lay between the germline ends. The germline V gene encodes CDR1 MNHEY and CDR2 SVGEGT. The CDR3 is 12 amino acids. This rearrangement joins TRBV6-2 or TRBV6-3 to TRBJ2-4; D gene ambiguous. The sequence derives from a man aged 18 to 29 who received the YFV17D yellow fever vaccine. This material consisted of PBMCs, taken before the yellow fever booster vaccination. This chain's CDR3 is CASSYEKNIQYF. DNA of the CDR3: TGTGCCAGCAGTTACGAGAAAAACATTCAGTACTTC.